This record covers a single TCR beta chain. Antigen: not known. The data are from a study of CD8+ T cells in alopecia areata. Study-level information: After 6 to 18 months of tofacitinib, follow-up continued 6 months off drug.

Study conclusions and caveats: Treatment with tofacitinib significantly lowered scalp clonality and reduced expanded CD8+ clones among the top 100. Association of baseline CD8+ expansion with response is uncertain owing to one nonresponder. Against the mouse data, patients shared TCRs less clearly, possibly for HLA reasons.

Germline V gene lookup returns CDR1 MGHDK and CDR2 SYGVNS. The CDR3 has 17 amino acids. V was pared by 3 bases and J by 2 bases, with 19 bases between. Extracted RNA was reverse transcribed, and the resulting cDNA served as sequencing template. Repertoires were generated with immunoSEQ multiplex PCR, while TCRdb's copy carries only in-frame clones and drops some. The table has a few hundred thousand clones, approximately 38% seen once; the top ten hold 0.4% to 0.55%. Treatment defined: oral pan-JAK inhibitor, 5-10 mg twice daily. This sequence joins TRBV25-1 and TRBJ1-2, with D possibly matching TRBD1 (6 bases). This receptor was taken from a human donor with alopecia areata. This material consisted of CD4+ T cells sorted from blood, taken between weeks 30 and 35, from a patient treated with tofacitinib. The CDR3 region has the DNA TGTGCCAGCAGTGATAGCGGGGGGCGCTTCCCCAACTATGGCTACACCTTC. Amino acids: CASSDSGGRFPNYGYTF.